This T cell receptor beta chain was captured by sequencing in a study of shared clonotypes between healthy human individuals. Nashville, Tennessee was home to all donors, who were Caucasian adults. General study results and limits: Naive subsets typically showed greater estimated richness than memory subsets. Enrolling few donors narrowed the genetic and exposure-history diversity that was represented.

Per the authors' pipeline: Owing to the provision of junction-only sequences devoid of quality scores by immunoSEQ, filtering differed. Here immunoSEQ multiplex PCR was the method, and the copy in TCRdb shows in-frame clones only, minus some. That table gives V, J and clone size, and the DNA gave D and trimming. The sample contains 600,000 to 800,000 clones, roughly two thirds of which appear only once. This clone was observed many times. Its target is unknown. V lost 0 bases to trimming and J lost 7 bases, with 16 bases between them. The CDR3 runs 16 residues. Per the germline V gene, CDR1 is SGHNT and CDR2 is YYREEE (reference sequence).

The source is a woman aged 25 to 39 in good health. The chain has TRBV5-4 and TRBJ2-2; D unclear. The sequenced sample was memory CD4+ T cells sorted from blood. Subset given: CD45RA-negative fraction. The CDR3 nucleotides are TGTGCCAGCAGCTTGGGACTTGAGACCGCTGGCGGGGAGCTGTTTTTT. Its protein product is CASSLGLETAGGELFF.